The 3 T cell receptor beta chains presented below share a single source sample, sequenced in a study of shared clonotypes between healthy human individuals. The repertoire was sequenced with immunoSEQ multiplex PCR; TCRdb's copy has only in-frame clones and lacks some. The sample gives some 1,600,000 clones, approximately 98% of which show up once; 0.4% to 0.55% is in the top ten. The source material was naive CD4+ T cells sorted from blood. The sample's subset: CD45RA+ positively selected. All receptors come from a man aged 25-40 years in good health.

Regarding this clone: The identical CDR3 is also encoded by other nucleotide sequences in the sample. In DNA form, the CDR3 reads TGTGCCATCAGCGAGATCAATGAGCAGTTCTTC. This gives the protein CAISEINEQFF. The rearrangement links TRBV10-3 to TRBJ2-1, with D hard to call. The V gene lost 6 bases and the J gene lost 6 bases, with 6 bases spanning the gap. This CDR3 has 11 residues. Germline V CDR1 and CDR2: ENHRY, SYGVKD.

The V gene is TRBV5-1, the J gene TRBJ2-3; 10 bases agree with TRBD1. Unmatched junction bases numbered 2, after V lost 2 bases and J lost 2 bases. In germline, CDR1 is SGHRS, CDR2 YFSETQ. This CDR3 comprises 15 residues. The CDR3 here is CASSFDRGHTDTQYF. The CDR3 bases are TGCGCCAGCAGCTTTGACAGGGGGCACACAGATACGCAGTATTTT.

The chain recombines TRBV7-8 with TRBJ2-2, with D perhaps TRBD2 (6 bases). Germline loops: CDR1 SGHVS, CDR2 FQNEAQ. Between the trimmed V and J ends, which lost 6 bases and 1 base, there was a span of 15 bases. The CDR3 consists of 16 residues. CDR3 in amino acids: CASRLQGGVNTGELFF. The CDR3 DNA follows: TGTGCCAGCAGGCTTCAGGGCGGGGTGAACACCGGGGAGCTGTTTTTT.